What follows describes a single T cell receptor beta chain. This record comes from a study of blood T cell repertoires in COVID-19. The wider study: The United States, Italy and Spain provided the acute and convalescent COVID-19 samples.

The protocol was immunoSEQ multiplex PCR, while the TCRdb copy is restricted to in-frame clones and leaves out a portion. Counted here are roughly 100,000 clones, around 80% occurring once; the ten biggest clones make up about 17%. The V segment lost 3 bases and the J segment 2 bases; nucleotides outside the gene matches: 7. Germline CDR1 reads SGHKS; CDR2 reads YYEKEE (reference sequence). This CDR3 region has 17 residues. The chain joins TRBV5-5 to TRBJ1-5; 11 bases agree with TRBD1. Sequenced material: peripheral blood. The sequence derives from a man older than 75 with acute or convalescent COVID-19. The CDR3 region has the DNA TGTGCCAGCAGCTCGGACAGGGGGCGAATGGGCAATCAGCCCCAGCATTTT. Translated: CASSSDRGRMGNQPQHF.